This T cell receptor beta chain emerged from a study of T cell responses to AZD1222 COVID-19 vaccine. As regards this clone: Antigen: not known.

TCRdb keeps only in-frame clones here, not all; method: immunoSEQ multiplex PCR. The sample includes some 130,000 clones, roughly 91% of them seen just once. Germline-derived CDR1 and CDR2 are SNHLY and FYNNEI. The CDR3 length is 13 residues. V dropped 3 bases and J dropped 2 bases, with 8 bases sitting between them. General study points: Spike-specific TCR breadth and depth rose after two AZD1222 doses. Donors in the cohort were predominantly white British and more often female, and clonal diversity was possibly underestimated.

Pooled in the analysis were second doses at about 4 or about 12 weeks. The sequencing used peripheral blood, collected 28 days after the second AZD1222 dose. The sequence came from an adult who received the AZD1222 COVID-19 vaccine. This sequence joins TRBV2 and TRBJ2-7; D unresolved. The CDR3 protein is CASSEGSAYEQYF. DNA for the CDR3: TGTGCCAGCAGTGAGGGGTCGGCCTACGAGCAGTACTTC. The full variable domain, rest sourced from reference TRBV2 and TRBJ2-7, is EPEVTQTPSHQVTQMGQEVILRCVPISNHLYFYWYRQILGQKVEFLVSFYNNEISEKSEIFDDQFSVERPDGSNFTLKIRSTKLEDSAMYFCASSEGSAYEQYFGPGTRLTVT.